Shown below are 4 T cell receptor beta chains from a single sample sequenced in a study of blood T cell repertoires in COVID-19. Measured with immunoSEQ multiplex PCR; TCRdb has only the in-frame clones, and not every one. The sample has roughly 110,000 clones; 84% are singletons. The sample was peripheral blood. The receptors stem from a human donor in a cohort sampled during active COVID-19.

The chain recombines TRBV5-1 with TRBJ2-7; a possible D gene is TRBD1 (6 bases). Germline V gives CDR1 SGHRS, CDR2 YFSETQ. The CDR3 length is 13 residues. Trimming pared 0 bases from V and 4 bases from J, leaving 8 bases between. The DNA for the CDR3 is TGCGCCAGCAGCTTGGAAACAGGGTACGAGCAGTACGTC. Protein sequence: CASSLETGYEQYV.

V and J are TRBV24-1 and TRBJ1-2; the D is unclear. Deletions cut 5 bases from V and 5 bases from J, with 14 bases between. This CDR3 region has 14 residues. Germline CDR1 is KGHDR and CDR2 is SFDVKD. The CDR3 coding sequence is TGTGCCACCAGTGGAGGAGGGCTGAGTTATGGCTACACCTTC. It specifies CATSGGGLSYGYTF.

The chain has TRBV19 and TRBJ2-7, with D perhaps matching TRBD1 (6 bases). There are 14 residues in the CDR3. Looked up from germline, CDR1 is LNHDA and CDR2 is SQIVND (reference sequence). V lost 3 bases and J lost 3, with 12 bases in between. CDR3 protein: CASSIEGHVYEQYV. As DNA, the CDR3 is TGTGCCAGTAGTATCGAGGGACACGTCTACGAGCAGTACGTC.

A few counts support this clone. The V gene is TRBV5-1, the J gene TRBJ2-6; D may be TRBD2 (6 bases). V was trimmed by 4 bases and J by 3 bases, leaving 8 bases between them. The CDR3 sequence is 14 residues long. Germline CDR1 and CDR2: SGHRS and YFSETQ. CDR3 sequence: CASSGTFGANVLTF. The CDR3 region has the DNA TGCGCCAGCAGCGGGACTTTTGGGGCCAACGTCCTGACTTTC.